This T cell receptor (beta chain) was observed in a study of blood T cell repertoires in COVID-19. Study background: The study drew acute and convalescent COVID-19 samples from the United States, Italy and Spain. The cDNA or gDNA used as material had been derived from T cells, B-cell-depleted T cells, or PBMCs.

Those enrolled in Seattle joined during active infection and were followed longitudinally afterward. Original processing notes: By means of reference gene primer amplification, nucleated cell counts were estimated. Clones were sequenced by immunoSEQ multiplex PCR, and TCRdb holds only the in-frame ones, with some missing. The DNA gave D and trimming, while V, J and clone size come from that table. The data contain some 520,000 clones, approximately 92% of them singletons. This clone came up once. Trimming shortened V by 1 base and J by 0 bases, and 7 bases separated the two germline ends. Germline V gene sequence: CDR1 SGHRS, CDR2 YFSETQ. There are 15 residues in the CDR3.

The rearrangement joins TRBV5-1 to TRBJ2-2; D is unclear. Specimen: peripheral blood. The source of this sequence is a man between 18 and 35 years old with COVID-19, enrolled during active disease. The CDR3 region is CASSLTAANTGELFF. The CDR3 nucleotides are TGCGCCAGCAGCTTGACGGCGGCGAACACCGGGGAGCTGTTTTTT.